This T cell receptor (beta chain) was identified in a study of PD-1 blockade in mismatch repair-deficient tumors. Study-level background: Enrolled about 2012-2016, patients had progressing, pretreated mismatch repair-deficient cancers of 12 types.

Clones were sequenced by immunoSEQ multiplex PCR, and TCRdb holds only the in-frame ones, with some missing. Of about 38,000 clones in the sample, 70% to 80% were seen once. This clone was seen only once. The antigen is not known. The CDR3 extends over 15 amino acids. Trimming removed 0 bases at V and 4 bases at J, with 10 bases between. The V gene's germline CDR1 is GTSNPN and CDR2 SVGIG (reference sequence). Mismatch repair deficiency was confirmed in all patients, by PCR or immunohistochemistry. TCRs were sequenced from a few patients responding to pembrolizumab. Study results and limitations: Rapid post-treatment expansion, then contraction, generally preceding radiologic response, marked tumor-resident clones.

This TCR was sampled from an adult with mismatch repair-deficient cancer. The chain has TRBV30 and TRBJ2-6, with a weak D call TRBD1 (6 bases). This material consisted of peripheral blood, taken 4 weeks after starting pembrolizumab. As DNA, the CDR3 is TGTGCCTGGAGTGTCCCAGGGGCCGGGGCCAACGTCCTGACTTTC. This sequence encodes CAWSVPGAGANVLTF.